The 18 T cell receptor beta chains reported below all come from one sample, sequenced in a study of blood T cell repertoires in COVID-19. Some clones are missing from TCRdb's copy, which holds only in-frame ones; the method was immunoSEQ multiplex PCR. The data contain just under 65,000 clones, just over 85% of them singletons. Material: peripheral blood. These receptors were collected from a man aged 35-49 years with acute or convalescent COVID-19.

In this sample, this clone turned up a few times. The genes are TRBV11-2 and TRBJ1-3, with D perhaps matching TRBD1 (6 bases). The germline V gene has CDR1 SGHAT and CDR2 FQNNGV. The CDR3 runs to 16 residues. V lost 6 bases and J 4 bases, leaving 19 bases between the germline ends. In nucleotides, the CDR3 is TGTGCCAGCAGATACCCCTGGGACACGGGAGGAAACACCATATATTTT. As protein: CASRYPWDTGGNTIYF.

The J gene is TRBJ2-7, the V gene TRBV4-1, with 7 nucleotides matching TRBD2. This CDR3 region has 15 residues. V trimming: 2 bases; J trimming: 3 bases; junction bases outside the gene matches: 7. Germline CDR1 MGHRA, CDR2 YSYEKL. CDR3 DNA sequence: TGCGCCAGCAGCCAAAGCTCTACTAGCGTCTACGAGCAGTACTTC. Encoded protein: CASSQSSTSVYEQYF.

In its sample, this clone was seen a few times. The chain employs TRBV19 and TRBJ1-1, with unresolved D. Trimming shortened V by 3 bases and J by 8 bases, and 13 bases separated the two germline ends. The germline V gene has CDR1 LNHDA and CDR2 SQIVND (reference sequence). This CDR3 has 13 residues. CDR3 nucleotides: TGTGCCAGTAGTATCCGCGGGAGAGGGGAAGCTTTCTTT. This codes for CASSIRGRGEAFF.

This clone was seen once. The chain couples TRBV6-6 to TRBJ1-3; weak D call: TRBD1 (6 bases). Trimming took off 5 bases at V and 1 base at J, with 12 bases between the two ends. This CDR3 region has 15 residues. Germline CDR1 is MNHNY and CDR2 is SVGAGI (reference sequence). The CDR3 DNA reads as TGTGCCAGCAGTCTTCCAGGGGAATCTGGAAACACCATATATTTT. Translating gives CASSLPGESGNTIYF.

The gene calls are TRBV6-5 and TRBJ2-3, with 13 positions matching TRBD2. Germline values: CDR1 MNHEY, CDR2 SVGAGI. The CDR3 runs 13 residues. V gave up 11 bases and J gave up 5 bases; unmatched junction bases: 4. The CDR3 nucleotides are TGTGCCGGACGACTAGCGGGGGGAGATACGCAGTATTTT. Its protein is CAGRLAGGDTQYF.

The chain's CDR3 is CASSEGRAYGYTF. The CDR3, as DNA: TGTGCCAGCAGTGAAGGCAGGGCATATGGCTACACCTTC. J is TRBJ1-2 and V is TRBV2; tentatively, D is TRBD1 (5 bases). Trimming took off 1 base at V and 5 bases at J, with 8 bases between the two ends. The CDR3 is 13 residues long. Germline CDR1 is SNHLY and CDR2 is FYNNEI.

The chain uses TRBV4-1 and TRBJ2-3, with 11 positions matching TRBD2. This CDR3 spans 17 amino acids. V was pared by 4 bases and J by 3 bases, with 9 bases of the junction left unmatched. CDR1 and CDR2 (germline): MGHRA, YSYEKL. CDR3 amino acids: CASSRGIAGGQTDTQYF. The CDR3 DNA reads TGCGCCAGCAGCCGTGGAATAGCGGGGGGGCAAACAGATACGCAGTATTTT.

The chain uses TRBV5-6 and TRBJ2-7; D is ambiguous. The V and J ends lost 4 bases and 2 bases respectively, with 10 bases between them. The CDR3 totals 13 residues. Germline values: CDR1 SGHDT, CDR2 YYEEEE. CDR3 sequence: CASSKRTTYEQYF. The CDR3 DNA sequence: TGTGCCAGCAGCAAACGAACTACCTACGAGCAGTACTTC.

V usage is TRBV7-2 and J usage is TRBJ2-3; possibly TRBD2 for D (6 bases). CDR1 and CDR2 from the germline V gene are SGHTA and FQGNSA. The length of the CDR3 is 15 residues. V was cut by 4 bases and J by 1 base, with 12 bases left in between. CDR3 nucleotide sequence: TGTGCCAGCAGCTACAGGTCGGGGGGCACAGATACGCAGTATTTT. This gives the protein CASSYRSGGTDTQYF.

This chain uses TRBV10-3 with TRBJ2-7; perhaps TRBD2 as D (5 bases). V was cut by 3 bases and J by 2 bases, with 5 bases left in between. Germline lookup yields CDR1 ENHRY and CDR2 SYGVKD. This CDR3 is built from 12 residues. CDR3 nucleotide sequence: TGTGCCATCAGTGAACTAGCCTACGAGCAGTACTTC. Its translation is CAISELAYEQYF.

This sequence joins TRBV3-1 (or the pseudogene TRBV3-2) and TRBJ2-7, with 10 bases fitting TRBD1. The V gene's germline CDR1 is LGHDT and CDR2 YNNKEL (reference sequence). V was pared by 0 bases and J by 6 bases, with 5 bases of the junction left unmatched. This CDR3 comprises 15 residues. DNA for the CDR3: TGTGCCAGCAGCCAAGAGGGGACAGGGGATTTCGAGCAGTACTTC. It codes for CASSQEGTGDFEQYF.

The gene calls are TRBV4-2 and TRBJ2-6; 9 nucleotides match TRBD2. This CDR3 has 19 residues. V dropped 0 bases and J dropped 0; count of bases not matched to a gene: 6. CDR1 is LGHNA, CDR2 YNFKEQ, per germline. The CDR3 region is CASSQEVAGAHSGANVLTF. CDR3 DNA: TGTGCCAGCAGCCAAGAGGTAGCGGGGGCTCACTCTGGGGCCAACGTCCTGACTTTC.

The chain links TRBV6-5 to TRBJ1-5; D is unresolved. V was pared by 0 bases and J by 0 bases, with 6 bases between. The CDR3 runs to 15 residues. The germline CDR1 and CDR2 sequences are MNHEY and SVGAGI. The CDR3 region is CASSYSENSNQPQHF. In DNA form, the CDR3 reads TGTGCCAGCAGTTACTCGGAGAATAGCAATCAGCCCCAGCATTTT.

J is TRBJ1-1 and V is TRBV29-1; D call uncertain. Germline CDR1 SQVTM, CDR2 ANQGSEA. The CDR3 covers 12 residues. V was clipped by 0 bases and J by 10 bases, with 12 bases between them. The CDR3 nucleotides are TGCAGCGTTGAAGATAGCGGACTCGGAGCTTTCTTT. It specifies CSVEDSGLGAFF.

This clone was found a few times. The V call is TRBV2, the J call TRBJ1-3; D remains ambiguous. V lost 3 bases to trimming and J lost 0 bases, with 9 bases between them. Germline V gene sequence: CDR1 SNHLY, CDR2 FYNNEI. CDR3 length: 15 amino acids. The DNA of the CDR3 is TGTGCCAGCAGTGAGGAACGGGGCTCTGGAAACACCATATATTTT. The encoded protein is CASSEERGSGNTIYF.

CDR3 in amino acids: CASRRSPVSTEAFF. The CDR3, as DNA: TGTGCCAGCAGAAGGAGCCCAGTAAGCACTGAAGCTTTCTTT. J is TRBJ1-1 and V is TRBV6-5; D gene unclear. V was trimmed by 6 bases and J by 4 bases, leaving 15 bases between them. Germline assignment: CDR1 MNHEY and CDR2 SVGAGI. This CDR3 region has 14 residues.

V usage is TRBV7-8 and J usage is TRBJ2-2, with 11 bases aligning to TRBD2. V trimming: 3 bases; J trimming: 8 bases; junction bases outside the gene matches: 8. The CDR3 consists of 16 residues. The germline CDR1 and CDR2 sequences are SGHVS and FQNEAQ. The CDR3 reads CASSFSGTSGGGELFF. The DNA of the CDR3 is TGTGCCAGCAGCTTCTCCGGGACTAGCGGAGGTGGGGAGCTGTTTTTT.

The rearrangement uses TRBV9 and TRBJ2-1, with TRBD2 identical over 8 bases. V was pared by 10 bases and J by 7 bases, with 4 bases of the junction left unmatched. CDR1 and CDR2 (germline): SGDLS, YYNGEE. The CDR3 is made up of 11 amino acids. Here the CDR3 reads CAQSGGNEQFF. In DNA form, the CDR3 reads TGTGCCCAAAGCGGGGGAAATGAGCAGTTCTTC.